This TCR beta chain was profiled in a study of blood T cell repertoires in COVID-19. Study details: The United States, Italy and Spain supplied acute and convalescent COVID-19 samples. PBMCs, B-cell-depleted T cells, or T cells provided the cDNA or gDNA that made up the material.

Original data processing: Amplification of reference gene primers was used by the study to estimate nucleated cell counts. Using immunoSEQ multiplex PCR, the repertoire was profiled, and TCRdb retains in-frame clones only, with some absent. V, J and clone size are those of that table, while D and trimming were read from the DNA. The data contain about 110,000 clones, 70% to 85% of them seen just once; the ten biggest clones take up 1.8%. The length of the CDR3 is 16 residues. J was trimmed by 9 bases and V by 0 bases; bases with no gene match: 7. The germline V gene has CDR1 SGHRS and CDR2 YFSETQ. The V call is TRBV5-1, the J call TRBJ1-6; 9 bases align to TRBD1. This clonotype was sampled from a woman in her forties with acute or convalescent COVID-19. The sequencing input was peripheral blood. CDR3 region: CASSLDYRGLGSPLHF. CDR3 nucleotides: TGCGCCAGCAGCTTGGATTACAGGGGGCTAGGTTCACCCCTCCACTTT.